This T cell receptor beta chain was obtained from a study of T cells in Graves' hyperthyroidism and ophthalmopathy. Looking at the study overall: At initial diagnosis, before any treatment had begun, peripheral blood was obtained.

Hyperthyroidism of Graves' type that showed no ophthalmopathy progression within 18 months was stable. CDR3 length equals 18 residues. The V gene's germline CDR1 is SGHAT and CDR2 FQNNGV. After removal of 1 base from V and 0 bases from J, the junction contained 8 bases not matched to a gene. Study-wide points: Most expanded thyroid clonotypes above 0.001 recurred in blood. For ophthalmopathy, model prediction preceded onset by a median around six months.

From RNA transcripts, TCR beta CDR3 regions were amplified. Initially, a first-round RT-PCR of the TCR CDR3 employed the HTBI primer set. Using its own MiXCR run on the multiplex PCR reads, TCRdb lists one record per CDR3 protein. Here the sample spans 350,000 or so distinct CDR3 sequences, under 25% being singletons. This clonotype appeared many times. Its specificity is not known. The specimen was blood. The TCR sequence derives from a woman aged 50 to 65 with Graves' hyperthyroidism. The chain recombines TRBV11-2 with TRBJ2-3; TRBD2 matches 9 bases. CDR3 protein: CASSLGTASGVSTDTQYF. In nucleotides, the CDR3 is TGTGCCAGCAGCTTAGGTACAGCTAGCGGGGTTAGCACAGATACGCAGTATTTT.